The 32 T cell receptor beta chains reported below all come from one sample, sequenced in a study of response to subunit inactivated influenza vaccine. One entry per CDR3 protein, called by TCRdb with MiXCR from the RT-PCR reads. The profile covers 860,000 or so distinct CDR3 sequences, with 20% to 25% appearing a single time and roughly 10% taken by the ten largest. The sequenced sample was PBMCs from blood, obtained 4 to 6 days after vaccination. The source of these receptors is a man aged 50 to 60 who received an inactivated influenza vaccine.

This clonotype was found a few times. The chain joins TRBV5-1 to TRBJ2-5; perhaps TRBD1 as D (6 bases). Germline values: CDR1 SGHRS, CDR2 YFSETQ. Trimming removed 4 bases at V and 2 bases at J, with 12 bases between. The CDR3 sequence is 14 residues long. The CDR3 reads CASSEQDRQETQYF. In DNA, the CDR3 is TGCGCCAGCAGCGAACAGGACAGACAAGAGACCCAGTACTTC.

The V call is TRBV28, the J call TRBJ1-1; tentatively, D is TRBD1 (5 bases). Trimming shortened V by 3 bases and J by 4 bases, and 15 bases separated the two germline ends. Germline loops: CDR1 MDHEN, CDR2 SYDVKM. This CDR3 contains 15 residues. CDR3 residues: CASSFGRGRRTEAFF. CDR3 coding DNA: TGTGCCAGCAGTTTCGGAAGGGGTAGGCGCACTGAAGCTTTCTTT.

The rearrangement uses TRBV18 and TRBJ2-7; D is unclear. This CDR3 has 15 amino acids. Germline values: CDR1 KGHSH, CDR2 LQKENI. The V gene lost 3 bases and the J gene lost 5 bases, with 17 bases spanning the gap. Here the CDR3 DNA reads TGTGCCAGCTCACCCCCTGACAAGCCTAGGGACGAGCAGTACTTC. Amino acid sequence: CASSPPDKPRDEQYF.

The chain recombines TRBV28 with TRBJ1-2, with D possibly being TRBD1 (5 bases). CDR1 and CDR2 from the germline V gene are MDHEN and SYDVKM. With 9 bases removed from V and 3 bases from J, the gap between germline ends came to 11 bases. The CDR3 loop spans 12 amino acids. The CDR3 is CASVQTDYGYTF. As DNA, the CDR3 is TGTGCCAGTGTACAGACAGACTATGGCTACACCTTC.

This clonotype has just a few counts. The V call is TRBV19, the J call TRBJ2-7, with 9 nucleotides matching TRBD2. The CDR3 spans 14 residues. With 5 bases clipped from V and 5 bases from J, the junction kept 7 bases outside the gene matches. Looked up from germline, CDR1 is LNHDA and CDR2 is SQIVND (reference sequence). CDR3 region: CASSGTSWGDEQYF. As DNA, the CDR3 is TGTGCCAGTAGTGGGACTAGCTGGGGGGACGAGCAGTACTTC.

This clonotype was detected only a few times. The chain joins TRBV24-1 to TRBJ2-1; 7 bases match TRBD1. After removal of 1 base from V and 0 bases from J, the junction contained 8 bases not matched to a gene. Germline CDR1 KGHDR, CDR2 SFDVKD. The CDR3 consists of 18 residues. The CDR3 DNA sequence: TGTGCCACCAGTGATTTCGAACAGACAGGGAGCTCCTACAATGAGCAGTTCTTC. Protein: CATSDFEQTGSSYNEQFF.

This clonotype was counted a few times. The CDR3 DNA is TGTGCCAGCAGTCCCTTTAGCGGGAGCGGGCGGGATGAGCAGTTCTTC. It is translated as CASSPFSGSGRDEQFF. The rearrangement joins TRBV12-3 or TRBV12-4 to TRBJ2-1; 9 bases are a match to TRBD2. The ends lost 5 bases at V and 8 bases at J; junction bases unmatched: 13. The CDR3 covers 16 residues.

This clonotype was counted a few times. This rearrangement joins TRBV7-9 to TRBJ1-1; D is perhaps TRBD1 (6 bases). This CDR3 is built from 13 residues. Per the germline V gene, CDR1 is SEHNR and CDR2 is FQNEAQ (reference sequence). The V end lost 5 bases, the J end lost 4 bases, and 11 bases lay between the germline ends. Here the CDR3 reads CASSLYRATEAFF. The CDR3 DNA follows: TGTGCCAGCAGCCTCTACAGGGCCACTGAAGCTTTCTTT.

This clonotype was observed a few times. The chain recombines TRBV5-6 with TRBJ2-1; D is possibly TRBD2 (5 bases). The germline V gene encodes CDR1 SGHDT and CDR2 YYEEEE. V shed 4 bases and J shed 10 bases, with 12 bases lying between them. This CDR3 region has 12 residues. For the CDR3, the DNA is TGTGCCAGCAGCGGACTGACTCGAGAGCAGTTCTTC. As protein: CASSGLTREQFF. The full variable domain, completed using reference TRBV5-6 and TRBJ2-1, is DAGVTQSPTHLIKTRGQQVTLRCSPKSGHDTVSWYQQALGQGPQFIFQYYEEEERQRGNFPDRFSGHQFPNYSSELNVNALLLGDSALYLCASSGLTREQFFGPGTRLTVL.

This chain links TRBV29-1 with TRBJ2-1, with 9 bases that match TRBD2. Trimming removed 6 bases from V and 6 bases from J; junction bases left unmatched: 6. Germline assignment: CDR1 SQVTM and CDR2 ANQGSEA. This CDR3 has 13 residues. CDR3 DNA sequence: TGCAGCGTAGAGCGGGAGGACCCCAATGAGCAGTTCTTC. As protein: CSVEREDPNEQFF.

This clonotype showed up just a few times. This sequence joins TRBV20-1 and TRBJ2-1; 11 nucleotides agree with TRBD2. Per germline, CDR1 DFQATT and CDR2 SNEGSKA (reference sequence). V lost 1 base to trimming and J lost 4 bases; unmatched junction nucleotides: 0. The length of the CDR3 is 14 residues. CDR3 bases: TGCAGTGCTAGAGCTAGCGGGGGGTACAATGAGCAGTTCTTC. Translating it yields CSARASGGYNEQFF.

DNA for the CDR3: TGCAGTGCGCGAACGAGTCTAGCGGGGGACTCATCCGGGGAGCTGTTTTTT. It is translated as CSARTSLAGDSSGELFF. The chain recombines TRBV20-1 with TRBJ2-2, with 10 bases fitting TRBD2. Trimming removed 6 bases from V and 6 bases from J; junction bases left unmatched: 16. Germline loops: CDR1 DFQATT, CDR2 SNEGSKA (reference sequence). The CDR3 is made up of 17 amino acids.

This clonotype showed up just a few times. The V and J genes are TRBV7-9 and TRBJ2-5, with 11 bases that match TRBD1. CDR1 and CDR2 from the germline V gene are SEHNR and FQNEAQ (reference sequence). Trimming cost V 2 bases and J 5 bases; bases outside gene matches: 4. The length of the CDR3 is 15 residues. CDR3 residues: CASSLWTGGEETQYF. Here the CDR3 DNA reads TGTGCCAGCAGCTTATGGACAGGGGGCGAGGAGACCCAGTACTTC.

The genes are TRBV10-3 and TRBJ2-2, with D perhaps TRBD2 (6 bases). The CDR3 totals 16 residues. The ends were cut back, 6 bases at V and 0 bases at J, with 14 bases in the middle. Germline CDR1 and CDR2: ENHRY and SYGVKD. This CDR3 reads CAIRRPSGANTGELFF. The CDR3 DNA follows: TGTGCCATCAGGAGGCCATCGGGGGCGAACACCGGGGAGCTGTTTTTT.

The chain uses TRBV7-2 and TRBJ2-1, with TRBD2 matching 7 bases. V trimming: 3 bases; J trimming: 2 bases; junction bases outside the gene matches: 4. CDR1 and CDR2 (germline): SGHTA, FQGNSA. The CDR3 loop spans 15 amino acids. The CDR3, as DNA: TGTGCCAGCAGCTTCCGGCGGGGGACCTACAATGAGCAGTTCTTC. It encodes CASSFRRGTYNEQFF.

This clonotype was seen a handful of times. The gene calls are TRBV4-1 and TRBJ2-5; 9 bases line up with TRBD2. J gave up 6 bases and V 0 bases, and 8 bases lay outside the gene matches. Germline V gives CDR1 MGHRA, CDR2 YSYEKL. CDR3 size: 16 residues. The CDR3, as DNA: TGCGCCAGCAGCCAAGATTACGGACTAGCGCGAAAGACCCAGTACTTC. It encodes CASSQDYGLARKTQYF.

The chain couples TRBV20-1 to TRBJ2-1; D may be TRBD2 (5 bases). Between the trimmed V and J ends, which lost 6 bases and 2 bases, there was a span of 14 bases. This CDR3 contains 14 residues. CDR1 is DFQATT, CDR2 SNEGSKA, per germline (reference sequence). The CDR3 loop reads CSAPGDLTYNEQFF. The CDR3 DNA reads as TGCAGTGCGCCCGGGGATCTCACCTACAATGAGCAGTTCTTC.

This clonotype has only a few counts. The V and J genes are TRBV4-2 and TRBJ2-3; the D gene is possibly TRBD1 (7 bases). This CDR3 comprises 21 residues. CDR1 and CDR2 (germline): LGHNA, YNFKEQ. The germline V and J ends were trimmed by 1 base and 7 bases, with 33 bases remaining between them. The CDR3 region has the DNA TGTGCCAGCAGCCAAGCGGACTCTAGGAGGGACAGATATGGGGTTGTGTATACGCAGTATTTT. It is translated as CASSQADSRRDRYGVVYTQYF.

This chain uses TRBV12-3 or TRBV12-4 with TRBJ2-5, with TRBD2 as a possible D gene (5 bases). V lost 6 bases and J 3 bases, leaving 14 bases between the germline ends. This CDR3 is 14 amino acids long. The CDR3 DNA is TGTGCCAGCAGCCCCGGACTGAGGGAAGAGACCCAGTACTTC. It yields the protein CASSPGLREETQYF.

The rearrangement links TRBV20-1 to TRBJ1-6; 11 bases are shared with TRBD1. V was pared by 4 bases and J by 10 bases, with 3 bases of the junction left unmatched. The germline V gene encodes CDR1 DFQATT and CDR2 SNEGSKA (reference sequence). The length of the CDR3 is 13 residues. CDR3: CSAIGTGGSPLHF. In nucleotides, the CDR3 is TGCAGTGCTATTGGGACAGGGGGATCACCCCTCCACTTT.

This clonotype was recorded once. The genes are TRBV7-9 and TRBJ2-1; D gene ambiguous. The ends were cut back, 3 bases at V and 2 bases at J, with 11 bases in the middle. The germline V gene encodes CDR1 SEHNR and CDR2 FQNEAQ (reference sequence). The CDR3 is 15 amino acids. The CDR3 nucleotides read TGTGCCAGCAGCTTTTACCTCGGAGCCTACAATGAGCAGTTCTTC. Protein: CASSFYLGAYNEQFF.

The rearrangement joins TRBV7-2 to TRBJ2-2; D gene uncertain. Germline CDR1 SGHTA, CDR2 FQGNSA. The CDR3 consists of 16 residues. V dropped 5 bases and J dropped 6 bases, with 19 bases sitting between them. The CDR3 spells CASSAAQRTMPGELFF. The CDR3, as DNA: TGTGCCAGCAGCGCGGCGCAGCGAACTATGCCCGGGGAGCTGTTTTTT.

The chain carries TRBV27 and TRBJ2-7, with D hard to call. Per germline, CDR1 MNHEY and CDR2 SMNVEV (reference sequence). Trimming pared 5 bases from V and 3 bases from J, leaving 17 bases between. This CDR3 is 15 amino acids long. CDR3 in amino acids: CASSRDVLGVYEQYF. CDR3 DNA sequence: TGTGCCAGCAGTAGAGACGTCCTAGGTGTCTACGAGCAGTACTTC.

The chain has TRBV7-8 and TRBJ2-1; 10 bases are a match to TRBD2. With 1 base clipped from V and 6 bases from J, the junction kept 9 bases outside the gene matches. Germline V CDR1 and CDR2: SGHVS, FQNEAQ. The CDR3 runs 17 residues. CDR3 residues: CASSLGPSGGASNEQFF. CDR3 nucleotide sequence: TGTGCCAGCAGCTTAGGCCCGAGCGGGGGGGCCTCCAATGAGCAGTTCTTC.

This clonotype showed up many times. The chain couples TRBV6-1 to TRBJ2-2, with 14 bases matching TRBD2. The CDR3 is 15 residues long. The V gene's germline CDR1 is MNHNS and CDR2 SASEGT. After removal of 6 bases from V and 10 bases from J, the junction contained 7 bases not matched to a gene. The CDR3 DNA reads TGTGCCAGCAGGACGGGACTAGCGGGAGCCGTGGAGCTGTTTTTT. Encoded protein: CASRTGLAGAVELFF.

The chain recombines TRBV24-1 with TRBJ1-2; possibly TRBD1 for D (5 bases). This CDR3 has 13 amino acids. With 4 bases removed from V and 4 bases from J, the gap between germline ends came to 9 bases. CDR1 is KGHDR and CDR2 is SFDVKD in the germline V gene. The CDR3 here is CATSEPGTYGYTF. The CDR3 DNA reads TGTGCCACCAGTGAACCAGGGACCTATGGCTACACCTTC.

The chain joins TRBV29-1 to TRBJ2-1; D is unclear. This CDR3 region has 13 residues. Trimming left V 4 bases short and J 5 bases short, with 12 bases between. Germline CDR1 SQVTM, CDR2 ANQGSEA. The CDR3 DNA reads TGCAGCGTTGTTTCCAGGAGCAACAATGAGCAGTTCTTC. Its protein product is CSVVSRSNNEQFF.

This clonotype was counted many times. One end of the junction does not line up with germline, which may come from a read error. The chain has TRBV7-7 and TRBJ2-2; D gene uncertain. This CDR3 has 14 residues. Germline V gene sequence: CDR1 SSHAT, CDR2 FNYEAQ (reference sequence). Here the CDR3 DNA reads TGTGCTAGCAGCTCGGCGTGGAACACCGGGGAGCTGTTTTTT. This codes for CASSSAWNTGELFF.

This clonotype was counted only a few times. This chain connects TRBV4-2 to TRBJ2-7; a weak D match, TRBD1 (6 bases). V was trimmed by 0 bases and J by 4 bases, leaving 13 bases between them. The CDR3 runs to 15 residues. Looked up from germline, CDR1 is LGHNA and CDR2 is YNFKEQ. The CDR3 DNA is TGTGCCAGCAGCCAAGAGAGGGGGAGTGCGTACGAGCAGTACTTC. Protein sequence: CASSQERGSAYEQYF.

In DNA form, the CDR3 reads TGTGCCAGCAGAACACCGGGACAGGGGATCGGCGAGCAGTTCTTC. The encoded protein is CASRTPGQGIGEQFF. The gene calls are TRBV7-2 and TRBJ2-1; 10 positions match TRBD1. Germline values: CDR1 SGHTA, CDR2 FQGNSA. The V segment lost 6 bases and the J segment 10 bases; nucleotides outside the gene matches: 12. There are 15 residues in the CDR3.

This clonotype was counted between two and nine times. The CDR3 here is CASTLAGGVPYEQYF. DNA of the CDR3: TGTGCCAGCACCCTCGCGGGTGGGGTACCCTACGAGCAGTACTTC. This chain connects TRBV12-3 or TRBV12-4 to TRBJ2-7, with D perhaps matching TRBD2 (5 bases). The germline V and J ends were trimmed by 7 bases and 2 bases, with 18 bases remaining between them. The CDR3 totals 15 residues.

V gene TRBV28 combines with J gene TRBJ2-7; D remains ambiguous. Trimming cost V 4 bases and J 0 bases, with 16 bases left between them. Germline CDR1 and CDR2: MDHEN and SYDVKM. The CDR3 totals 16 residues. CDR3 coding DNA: TGTGCCAGCAGTTACCCCAAAAAGGACGGCTCCTACGAGCAGTACTTC. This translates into CASSYPKKDGSYEQYF.